This entry lists 16 T cell receptor beta chains sequenced from one sample in a study of cytomegalovirus exposure and HLA in healthy donors (dated by TCRdb to 2016 to 2017). Libraries were built with the immunoSEQ multiplex PCR assay. For the multiplex PCR, a mixture combining 60 forward primers for TCR Vbeta segments and 13 reverse primers for TCR Jbeta segments was used. TCRdb retrieved this table from immuneACCESS and kept in-frame rearrangements only. Not all clones are present; in checked studies, unresolved V genes account for under half, and no reason is known for the remainder. Within this sample are fewer than 250,000 clones, with approximately 80% of them counted one time only. Roughly a tenth of the sample is held by the ten biggest clonotypes. Sequencing input: PBMCs. All receptors come from a woman in her forties or fifties in good health and CMV-seropositive.

The chain links TRBV5-4 to TRBJ2-5; the match to TRBD2 covers 14 bases. The V gene end was trimmed by 5 bases and the J gene end by 4 bases; junction bases not matched to a gene: 4. The CDR3 runs 15 residues. The germline gives CDR1 SGHNT, CDR2 YYREEE (reference sequence). The CDR3 loop is CASRSGTSGGETQYF. CDR3 nucleotide sequence: TGTGCCAGCAGGTCCGGGACTAGCGGGGGAGAGACCCAGTACTTC.

This clone was found once. The V call is TRBV19, the J call TRBJ2-5; 14 bases align to TRBD2. Germline V CDR1 and CDR2: LNHDA, SQIVND (reference sequence). This CDR3 spans 17 amino acids. The junction had 10 bases not matched to a gene; V was cut back by 1 base and J by 9 bases. The CDR3 loop reads CASSIGAGLAGAPAQYF. The CDR3 region has the DNA TGTGCCAGTAGTATAGGCGCGGGACTAGCGGGGGCCCCGGCCCAGTACTTC. Full variable domain (remainder filled in from reference TRBV19 and TRBJ2-5): DGGITQSPKYLFRKEGQNVTLSCEQNLNHDAMYWYRQDPGQGLRLIYYSQIVNDFQKGDIAEGYSVSREKKESFPLTVTSAQKNPTAFYLCASSIGAGLAGAPAQYFGPGTRLLVL.

This clone appeared once. At one end, the junction sequence differs from germline, possibly due to a read error. The gene calls are TRBV7-6 and TRBJ2-1; 10 positions agree with TRBD2. The CDR3 loop spans 15 amino acids. Germline CDR1 and CDR2: SGHVS and FNYEAQ. CDR3 amino acids: CASSVAGGRYNEQFF. The CDR3 bases are TGTGCCAGCAGCGTAGCGGGGGGACGCTACAATGAGCAGTTCTTC.

The chain joins TRBV5-1 to TRBJ2-3; the match to TRBD2 covers 8 bases. Per germline, CDR1 SGHRS and CDR2 YFSETQ. This CDR3 contains 17 residues. The ends lost 2 bases at V and 0 bases at J; junction bases unmatched: 8. CDR3 region: CASSFLAGETSTDTQYF. The CDR3 nucleotides are TGCGCCAGCAGCTTTCTAGCGGGTGAAACTAGCACAGATACGCAGTATTTT. The entire variable domain, with the rest obtained from reference TRBV5-1 and TRBJ2-3, is as follows: KAGVTQTPRYLIKTRGQQVTLSCSPISGHRSVSWYQQTPGQGLQFLFEYFSETQRNKGNFPGRFSGRQFSNSRSEMNVSTLELGDSALYLCASSFLAGETSTDTQYFGPGTRLTVL.

V usage is TRBV7-9 and J usage is TRBJ1-6, with TRBD1 as a possible D gene (6 bases). This CDR3 comprises 14 residues. Germline assignment: CDR1 SEHNR and CDR2 FQNEAQ (reference sequence). V was cut by 6 bases and J by 7 bases, with 13 bases left in between. Here the CDR3 DNA reads TGTGCCAGCAGTTTGGGACAAAGAAATTCACCCCTCCACTTT. This sequence encodes CASSLGQRNSPLHF. The full variable domain, in which reference TRBV7-9 and TRBJ1-6 provide the parts outside the CDR3, is DTGVSQNPRHKITKRGQNVTFRCDPISEHNRLYWYRQTLGQGPEFLTYFQNEAQLEKSRLLSDRFSAERPKGSFSTLEIQRTEQGDSAMYLCASSLGQRNSPLHFGNGTRLTVT.

The chain links TRBV6-6 to TRBJ1-2, with 7 bases matching TRBD1. The CDR3 spans 14 residues. Germline V lookup: CDR1 MNHNY, CDR2 SVGAGI (reference sequence). V shed 6 bases, J shed 0 bases, and the junction held 4 bases outside the gene matches. CDR3 amino acids: CASRRDSSNYGYTF. The CDR3 DNA reads TGTGCCAGCAGACGGGACAGTTCTAACTATGGCTACACCTTC.

The gene calls are TRBV15 and TRBJ1-6, with a weak D call TRBD1 (5 bases). The CDR3 has 15 residues. The V gene lost 1 base and the J gene lost 7 bases, with 11 bases spanning the gap. The germline V gene has CDR1 LNHNV and CDR2 YYDKDF (reference sequence). CDR3 sequence: CATSRVIQGNSPLHF. Here the CDR3 DNA reads TGTGCCACCAGCAGAGTAATTCAGGGAAATTCACCCCTCCACTTT.

This sequence joins TRBV7-2 and TRBJ2-3; D unresolved. The V end lost 5 bases, the J end lost 1 base, and 7 bases lay between the germline ends. In germline, CDR1 is SGHTA, CDR2 FQGNSA. This CDR3 contains 13 residues. CDR3 in DNA: TGTGCCAGCAGCCCGCAGGGCACAGATACGCAGTATTTT. It codes for CASSPQGTDTQYF.

The CDR3 loop reads CASSFGLAGTDTQYF. DNA for the CDR3: TGTGCCAGCAGCTTCGGACTAGCAGGCACAGATACGCAGTATTTT. V is TRBV5-6 and J is TRBJ2-3; 8 nucleotides match TRBD2. This CDR3 comprises 15 residues. J lost 1 base, V lost 2 bases, and 3 bases had no gene match. Germline CDR1 SGHDT, CDR2 YYEEEE.

The V and J genes are TRBV2 and TRBJ2-5; 7 bases map to TRBD1. Matching the DNA end better, TRBJ2-7 makes the J call doubtful. CDR1 is SNHLY and CDR2 is FYNNEI in the germline V gene. The CDR3 runs to 13 residues. The CDR3 DNA follows: TGTGCCAGCAGCGTGAGAGGGGGCCACGAGCAGTACTTC. This codes for CASSVRGGHEQYF.

This rearrangement joins TRBV28 to TRBJ1-5, with a possible D match to TRBD1 (6 bases). CDR3 length: 14 residues. Germline assignment: CDR1 MDHEN and CDR2 SYDVKM. V lost 6 bases and J 4 bases, leaving 13 bases between the germline ends. The CDR3 nucleotides read TGTGCCAGCAGCTCCGGGACAAGAAATCAGCCCCAGCATTTT. Translated: CASSSGTRNQPQHF.

The rearrangement uses TRBV5-4 and TRBJ1-2; TRBD1 matches 9 bases. The length of the CDR3 is 14 residues. V shed 4 bases and J 8 bases; nucleotides not matched to a gene: 9. CDR1 is SGHNT and CDR2 is YYREEE in the germline V gene (reference sequence). DNA of the CDR3: TGTGCCAGCAGCCCCACGGGACAGGGCAACGGCTACACCTTC. This translates into CASSPTGQGNGYTF.

This clone was counted only a few times. This rearrangement joins TRBV11-2 to TRBJ2-3; D is uncertain. CDR1 and CDR2 from the germline V gene are SGHAT and FQNNGV. Trimming pared 0 bases from V and 2 bases from J, leaving 9 bases between. This CDR3 has 15 amino acids. CDR3 nucleotide sequence: TGTGCCAGCAGCTTAGACCCTTCCCCCACAGATACGCAGTATTTT. Translating it yields CASSLDPSPTDTQYF.

This chain connects TRBV9 to TRBJ2-5, with TRBD2 matching over 12 bases. J was trimmed by 5 bases and V by 4 bases; bases with no gene match: 12. The length of the CDR3 is 17 residues. Germline V gene lookup returns CDR1 SGDLS and CDR2 YYNGEE. The CDR3 coding sequence is TGTGCCAGCAGCCCTCGACTAGCGGGGGCCCCGGTGGAGACCCAGTACTTC. Its protein is CASSPRLAGAPVETQYF.

DNA of the CDR3: TGTGCCAGCAGCCCTCATGTTGGACTCCGAAGGGAAGAGACCCAGTACTTC. Protein sequence: CASSPHVGLRREETQYF. V is TRBV9 and J is TRBJ2-5, with D possibly being TRBD2 (5 bases). Deletions cut 4 bases from V and 3 bases from J, with 22 bases between. The germline gives CDR1 SGDLS, CDR2 YYNGEE. The CDR3 contains 17 residues.

The chain has TRBV28 and TRBJ1-2, with D tentatively TRBD1 (6 bases). From germline, CDR1 is MDHEN and CDR2 SYDVKM. V was clipped by 5 bases and J by 4 bases, with 14 bases between them. The CDR3 totals 14 residues. CDR3 coding DNA: TGTGCCAGCAGTCCCGGACAGTTTACCTATGGCTACACCTTC. Residues: CASSPGQFTYGYTF.